One sample yielded the 5 T cell receptor beta chains listed below, sequenced in a study of low-dose radiotherapy and immunotherapy resistance in tumors. It was with a constant-region primer and a V-primer adapter that TCRs were amplified over roughly 18 PCR cycles. TCRdb re-analysed the reads in MiXCR, keeping a single row per CDR3 protein. In the table there are tens of thousands of distinct CDR3 sequences, approximately 12% of which are singletons. Indicated time point: before trial treatment. Sequencing was performed on PBMCs, taken before treatment. The receptors were gathered from a female donor with ovarian cancer.

This clonotype has at least ten counts. This rearrangement joins TRBV2 to TRBJ1-1; D is perhaps TRBD1 (6 bases). The CDR3 is 17 residues long. CDR1 and CDR2 from the germline V gene are SNHLY and FYNNEI. V was trimmed by 4 bases and J by 4 bases, leaving 22 bases between them. CDR3 region: CASSASWAGEWGTEAFF. CDR3 sequence (DNA): TGTGCCAGCAGTGCGTCCTGGGCAGGGGAATGGGGCACTGAAGCTTTCTTT.

Many counts were recorded for this clonotype. The V gene is TRBV6-5, the J gene TRBJ1-1, with D possibly TRBD1 on 5 matching bases. The CDR3 sequence is 15 residues long. V gave up 0 bases and J gave up 0 bases, with 8 bases separating them. Germline V gene lookup returns CDR1 MNHEY and CDR2 SVGAGI. The CDR3 DNA sequence: TGTGCCAGCAGTTACTCGACAGCGGTGAACACTGAAGCTTTCTTT. This codes for CASSYSTAVNTEAFF.

The chain carries TRBV3-1 and TRBJ2-7, with a tentative D call TRBD1 (5 bases). CDR3 length equals 13 residues. In germline, CDR1 is LGHDT, CDR2 YNNKEL (reference sequence). Trimming removed 4 bases at V and 3 bases at J, with 10 bases between. CDR3: CASSPWGGYEQYF. CDR3 bases: TGTGCCAGCAGCCCCTGGGGCGGCTACGAGCAGTACTTC.

This clonotype was picked up many times. The CDR3 is CASSVRPGDEQFF. In DNA form, the CDR3 reads TGTGCCAGCAGCGTCAGACCCGGCGATGAGCAGTTCTTC. The chain couples TRBV6-1 to TRBJ2-1; no definite D call. The CDR3 totals 13 residues. Per germline, CDR1 MNHNS and CDR2 SASEGT. Trimming stripped 6 bases from V and 8 bases from J, with 14 bases between.

This clonotype was detected only a few times. The genes are TRBV5-1 and TRBJ1-1; D unresolved. The CDR3 runs 14 residues. The germline V gene has CDR1 SGHRS and CDR2 YFSETQ. V was clipped by 0 bases and J by 4 bases, with 10 bases between them. The CDR3 protein is CASSLDTFSTEAFF. The CDR3 DNA is TGCGCCAGCAGCTTGGACACTTTTTCCACTGAAGCTTTCTTT.